This T cell receptor beta chain was identified during a study of T cell responses to AZD1222 COVID-19 vaccine. Points from the study as a whole: Nearly half of unique spike-specific TCRs reportedly avoided B.1.351 and B.1.1.7 mutated regions.

Germline CDR1 and CDR2: SGHTA and FQGTGA. V lost 2 bases, J lost 3 bases, and 5 bases stayed unmatched. This CDR3 has 15 amino acids. A note on this clone: Its antigen remains unidentified.

TCRdb's copy holds only in-frame clones and misses some; the assay was immunoSEQ multiplex PCR. Here the sample spans approximately 160,000 clones, under 95% being singletons. This chain connects TRBV7-3 to TRBJ2-5, with 8 bases fitting TRBD2. The input for sequencing was peripheral blood, taken on day 0 of AZD1222 vaccination. The sequence came from an adult in good health. The CDR3 loop reads CASSLRSGREETQYF. CDR3 nucleotide sequence: TGTGCCAGCAGCTTACGGAGCGGGAGAGAAGAGACCCAGTACTTC.